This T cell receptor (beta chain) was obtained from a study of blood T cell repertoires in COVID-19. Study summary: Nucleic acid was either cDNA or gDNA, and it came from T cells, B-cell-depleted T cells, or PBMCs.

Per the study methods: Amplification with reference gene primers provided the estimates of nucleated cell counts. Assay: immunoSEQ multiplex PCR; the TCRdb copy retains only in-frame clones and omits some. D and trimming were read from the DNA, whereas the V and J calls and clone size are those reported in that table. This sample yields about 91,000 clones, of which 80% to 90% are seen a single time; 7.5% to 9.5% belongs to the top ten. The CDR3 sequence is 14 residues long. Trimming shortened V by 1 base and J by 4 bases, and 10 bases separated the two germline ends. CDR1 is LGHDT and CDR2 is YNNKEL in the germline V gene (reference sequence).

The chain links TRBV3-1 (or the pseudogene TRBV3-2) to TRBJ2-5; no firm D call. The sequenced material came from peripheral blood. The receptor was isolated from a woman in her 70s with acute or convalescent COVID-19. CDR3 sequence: CASSQVARIETQYF. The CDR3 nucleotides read TGTGCCAGCAGCCAAGTCGCTAGAATAGAGACCCAGTACTTC.